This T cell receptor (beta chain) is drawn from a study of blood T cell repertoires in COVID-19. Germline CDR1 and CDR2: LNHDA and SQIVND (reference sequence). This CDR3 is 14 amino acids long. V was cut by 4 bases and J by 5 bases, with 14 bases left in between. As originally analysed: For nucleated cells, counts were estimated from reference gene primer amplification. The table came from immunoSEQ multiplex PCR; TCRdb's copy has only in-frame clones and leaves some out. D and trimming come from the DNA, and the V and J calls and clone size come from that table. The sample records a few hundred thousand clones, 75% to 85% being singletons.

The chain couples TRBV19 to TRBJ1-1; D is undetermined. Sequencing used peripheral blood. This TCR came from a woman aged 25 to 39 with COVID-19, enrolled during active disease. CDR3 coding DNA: TGTGCCAGTAGTAGAGTCGGGGTAAGGACTGAAGCTTTCTTT. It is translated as CASSRVGVRTEAFF.